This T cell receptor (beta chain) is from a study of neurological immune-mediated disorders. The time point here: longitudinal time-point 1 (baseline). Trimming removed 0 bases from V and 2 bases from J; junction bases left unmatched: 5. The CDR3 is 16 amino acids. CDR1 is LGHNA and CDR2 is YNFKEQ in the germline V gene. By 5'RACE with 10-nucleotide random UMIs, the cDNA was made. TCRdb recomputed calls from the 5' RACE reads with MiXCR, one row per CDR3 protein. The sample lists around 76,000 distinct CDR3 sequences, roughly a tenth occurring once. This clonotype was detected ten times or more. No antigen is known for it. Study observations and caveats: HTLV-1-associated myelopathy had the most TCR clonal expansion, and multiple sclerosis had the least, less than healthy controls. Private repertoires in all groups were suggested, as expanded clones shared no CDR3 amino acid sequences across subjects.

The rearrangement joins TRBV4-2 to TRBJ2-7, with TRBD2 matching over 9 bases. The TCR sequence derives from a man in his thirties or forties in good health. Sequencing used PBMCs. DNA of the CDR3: TGTGCCAGCAGCCAAGATCTTAGCGGGAGCGCCTACGAGCAGTACTTC. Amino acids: CASSQDLSGSAYEQYF.